The 11 T cell receptor beta chains below come from one sample, sequenced in a study of molecular identifiers for immune sequencing clone quantification. TCRdb recomputed calls from the PCR reads with MiXCR, one row per CDR3 protein. The sample has roughly 320,000 distinct CDR3 sequences, over 20% seen once; the top ten hold over 0.7%. What was sequenced was naive CD8+ T cells from blood, with Jurkat cell RNA spiked in. Subset in this sample: FACS-sorted CD8+CD4-CCR7+CD45RA+ naive T cells. All receptors derive from a human donor in good health. Some libraries in this study had Jurkat cell RNA spiked in.

This clonotype occurred a few times. This rearrangement joins TRBV10-3 to TRBJ2-4; D gene ambiguous. There are 11 residues in the CDR3. V lost 8 bases to trimming and J lost 9 bases, with 11 bases between them. Germline V gene lookup returns CDR1 ENHRY and CDR2 SYGVKD. The CDR3 spells CAILVGGIQYF. For the CDR3, the DNA is TGTGCCATCTTAGTGGGTGGCATTCAGTACTTC.

This clonotype has ten or more counts. The chain joins TRBV2 to TRBJ2-3; 7 nucleotides match TRBD2. This CDR3 is built from 16 residues. The J segment lost 0 bases and the V segment lost 8 bases, leaving 11 bases of the junction unmatched. CDR1 is SNHLY and CDR2 is FYNNEI in the germline V gene. The DNA of the CDR3 is TGTGCCAGCCCGCCCGCGCGCGGGAGTAGCACAGATACGCAGTATTTT. Its protein is CASPPARGSSTDTQYF.

In regard to this clonotype: A much larger clone differs from this one at a single base, so this may be a read error. The chain carries TRBV7-9 and TRBJ2-1; D uncertain. The germline V gene encodes CDR1 SEHNR and CDR2 FQNEAQ (reference sequence). This CDR3 comprises 16 residues. The V gene lost 5 bases and the J gene lost 1 base, with 15 bases spanning the gap. This CDR3 is CASSPLLGESYNEQFF. CDR3 nucleotide sequence: TGTGCCAGCAGCCCCCTACTGGGTGAATCCTACAATGAGCAGTTCTTC. The full variable domain, its missing parts supplied by reference TRBV7-9 and TRBJ2-1, is DTGVSQNPRHKITKRGQNVTFRCDPISEHNRLYWYRQTLGQGPEFLTYFQNEAQLEKSRLLSDRFSAERPKGSFSTLEIQRTEQGDSAMYLCASSPLLGESYNEQFFGPGTRLTVL.

The table lists this clonotype with many counts. This chain links TRBV5-1 with TRBJ2-7; perhaps TRBD1 as D (6 bases). Germline V gives CDR1 SGHRS, CDR2 YFSETQ. The CDR3 is 14 residues long. The V and J ends lost 1 base and 4 bases respectively, with 12 bases between them. CDR3 bases: TGCGCCAGCAGCTTGACAGGGACATATTACGAGCAGTACTTC. Translated: CASSLTGTYYEQYF.

This clonotype was counted many times. This sequence joins TRBV6-1 and TRBJ1-5; D ambiguous. The length of the CDR3 is 12 residues. The V gene lost 1 base and the J gene lost 8 bases, with 6 bases spanning the gap. The germline V gene has CDR1 MNHNS and CDR2 SASEGT. DNA of the CDR3: TGTGCCAGCAGTGAAGTCCGGGAGCCCCAGCATTTT. This encodes CASSEVREPQHF.

The sample holds one count of this clonotype. A much larger clone is a single base away; this may be a read error. J is TRBJ1-3 and V is TRBV12-3 or TRBV12-4; no firm D call. The CDR3 is 11 amino acids. The CDR3 region is CASSTTNTVYF. For the CDR3, the DNA is TGTGCCAGCAGCACGACGAACACCGTATATTTT.

The V gene is TRBV4-2, the J gene TRBJ2-7; D tentatively fits TRBD1 or TRBD2 (5 bases each). Trimming took off 0 bases at V and 5 bases at J, with 17 bases between the two ends. The CDR3 is made up of 16 amino acids. Per germline, CDR1 LGHNA and CDR2 YNFKEQ. The CDR3 loop reads CASSQDLREGRDEQYF. The DNA for the CDR3 is TGTGCCAGCAGCCAAGATCTCCGAGAGGGACGGGACGAGCAGTACTTC.

This clonotype was detected ten times or more. The V call is TRBV7-6, the J call TRBJ2-3; perhaps TRBD1 as D (7 bases). Germline CDR1 is SGHVS and CDR2 is FNYEAQ. This CDR3 has 14 residues. Trimming left V 1 base short and J 6 bases short, with 11 bases between. The CDR3 is CASSLGQGGDTQYF. The CDR3 region has the DNA TGTGCCAGCAGCTTAGGTCAGGGGGGTGATACGCAGTATTTT.

This clonotype has more than one count but fewer than ten. The chain combines TRBV20-1 with TRBJ2-3; D remains unclear. The CDR3 length is 14 residues. CDR1 and CDR2 from the germline V gene are DFQATT and SNEGSKA (reference sequence). V dropped 0 bases and J dropped 4 bases, with 11 bases sitting between them. Here the CDR3 DNA reads TGCAGTGCTAGAGATTACGGCGCCTCAGATACGCAGTATTTT. This codes for CSARDYGASDTQYF.

The chain employs TRBV27 and TRBJ2-3, with 8 bases fitting TRBD1. The DNA matches TRBJ1-5 better at its end, which makes the J call doubtful. Germline V gene sequence: CDR1 MNHEY, CDR2 SMNVEV (reference sequence). The length of the CDR3 is 14 residues. The CDR3 is CASSFGQGTDTQHF. The CDR3 nucleotides read TGTGCCAGCAGTTTTGGACAGGGCACAGATACGCAGCATTTT.

This clonotype was recorded at least ten times. The chain joins TRBV7-9 to TRBJ2-7; 7 nucleotides line up with TRBD1. The CDR3 sequence is 14 residues long. Germline values: CDR1 SEHNR, CDR2 FQNEAQ (reference sequence). V lost 4 bases, J lost 4 bases, and 7 bases stayed unmatched. CDR3 DNA sequence: TGTGCCAGCAGCTCGTCGGGACAGCGATACGAGCAGTACTTC. Translated: CASSSSGQRYEQYF. Filled out from reference TRBV7-9 and TRBJ2-7, the complete variable domain reads DTGVSQNPRHKITKRGQNVTFRCDPISEHNRLYWYRQTLGQGPEFLTYFQNEAQLEKSRLLSDRFSAERPKGSFSTLEIQRTEQGDSAMYLCASSSSGQRYEQYFGPGTRLTVT.